The next 11 T cell receptor beta chains were all read from a single sample in a study of Epstein–Barr virus B cells in breast cancer. Their recognized antigens are unknown. Libraries were built from RNA with the SMARTer kit, covering full alpha and beta V(D)J regions. TCRdb fed the 5' RACE reads into MiXCR, producing one record per CDR3 protein. The sample consists of approximately 1,900 distinct CDR3 sequences, approximately 15% of them appearing once. Sequencing used tumor-infiltrating lymphocytes expanded in culture. These receptors originate from a woman in her thirties or forties with triple-negative breast cancer.

This clonotype is categorized as medium-sized. The CDR3 DNA is TGTGCCAGCAGTTCCGAGACAGATGAGCAGTTCTTC. This gives the protein CASSSETDEQFF. The gene calls are TRBV12-3 or TRBV12-4 and TRBJ2-1; D might be TRBD1 (5 bases). V was clipped by 4 bases and J by 8 bases, with 9 bases between them. This CDR3 has 12 amino acids.

By sample share, this clonotype is medium-sized (0.01 to 0.1%). The chain links TRBV5-1 to TRBJ2-1; TRBD2 is a possible D gene (5 bases). The germline CDR1 and CDR2 sequences are SGHRS and YFSETQ. V was shortened by 5 bases and J by 1 base, with 13 bases between the two germline ends. CDR3 length equals 15 residues. The CDR3 DNA reads TGCGCCAGCAGTGCGAGCGGCGAATCCTACAATGAGCAGTTCTTC. Encoded protein: CASSASGESYNEQFF.

This clonotype rates as large. The chain has TRBV27 and TRBJ2-1, with 7 bases matching TRBD2. Germline V gives CDR1 MNHEY, CDR2 SMNVEV (reference sequence). Trimming took 5 bases from V and 4 from J; bases not matched to a gene: 5. This CDR3 comprises 14 residues. Written as DNA, the CDR3 is TGTGCCAGCAGTCCCGGGACTATTTACAATGAGCAGTTCTTC. Residues: CASSPGTIYNEQFF.

Remarks on this clonotype: A much larger clone differs by one base, so this may be a read error. The chain uses TRBV5-6 and TRBJ2-5; D remains unclear. From germline, CDR1 is SGHDT and CDR2 YYEEEE. The CDR3 consists of 11 residues. The CDR3: CASSIQETLYF. The CDR3 DNA reads TGTGCCAGCAGCATTCAAGAGACCCTGTACTTC.

This clonotype is termed medium-sized. J is TRBJ1-4 and V is TRBV6-1, with no clear D. V lost 5 bases to trimming and J lost 0 bases, with 16 bases between them. This CDR3 comprises 17 residues. Looked up from germline, CDR1 is MNHNS and CDR2 is SASEGT. The CDR3 bases are TGTGCCAGCAGTTCTTTTCGCAGCTTCCCAACTAATGAAAAACTGTTTTTT. This codes for CASSSFRSFPTNEKLFF.

Remarks on this clonotype: Mismatch with germline at one junction end may stem from a read error. The CDR3, as DNA: TGCGCCAGCAGCCCGGACTACTCGGGTGGGGTATTTGTTTTT. Residues: CASSPDYSGGVFVF. The chain links TRBV5-1 to TRBJ2-2, with D maybe TRBD2 (6 bases). The CDR3 is 14 residues long. CDR1 SGHRS and CDR2 YFSETQ come from the germline V gene.

This clonotype is large. The chain employs TRBV5-1 and TRBJ1-4; the D is unclear. The V and J ends lost 0 bases and 0 bases respectively, with 9 bases between them. This CDR3 spans 16 amino acids. Germline loops: CDR1 SGHRS, CDR2 YFSETQ. Here the CDR3 DNA reads TGCGCCAGCAGCTTGGACGCGGGTACAACTAATGAAAAACTGTTTTTT. Translated, it gives CASSLDAGTTNEKLFF.

This clonotype was seen a handful of times. The genes are TRBV7-8 and TRBJ2-7, with 11 bases fitting TRBD2. This CDR3 is built from 16 residues. Germline values: CDR1 SGHVS, CDR2 FQNEAQ. With 5 bases clipped from V and 0 bases from J, the junction kept 6 bases outside the gene matches. The CDR3 nucleotides read TGTGCCAGCAGCGCGGGACTAGCGGATAGCTCCTACGAGCAGTACTTC. Translated, it gives CASSAGLADSSYEQYF.

This clonotype showed up many times. This rearrangement joins TRBV6-5 to TRBJ1-1, with 11 bases that match TRBD1. Trimming took 7 bases from V and 6 from J; bases not matched to a gene: 10. Germline V lookup: CDR1 MNHEY, CDR2 SVGAGI. CDR3 size: 15 residues. CDR3 loop: CASNPSGQGVPEAFF. The CDR3 DNA is TGTGCCAGCAATCCGTCGGGACAGGGGGTCCCTGAAGCTTTCTTT.

In the case of this clonotype: A much larger clone sits a single nucleotide away, making a read error possible. The V and J genes are TRBV5-1 and TRBJ2-1; 9 nucleotides agree with TRBD1. Unmatched junction bases numbered 5, after V lost 4 bases and J lost 3 bases. The CDR3 extends over 15 amino acids. Germline CDR1 is SGHRS and CDR2 is YFSETQ. The CDR3 is CASSEGQGYYNEQFF. The CDR3 bases are TGCGCCAGCAGCGAGGGACAGGGATACTACAATGAGCAGTTCTTC.

This clonotype was counted at least ten times. The V gene is TRBV30, the J gene TRBJ1-1, with unresolved D. Trimming took 2 bases from V and 5 from J, leaving 12 bases between them. Germline loops: CDR1 GTSNPN, CDR2 SVGIG (reference sequence). The CDR3 runs to 13 residues. The CDR3, as DNA: TGTGCCTGGAGTACTGCGACCGGGACTGAAGCTTTCTTT. Translating it yields CAWSTATGTEAFF.